The TCR beta chain described here comes from a study of tumor-infiltrating lymphocytes in primary liver carcinoma. Study-wide background: Sample yields, roughly 3.65 to 8 million productive TCRbeta reads, were similar across the tissue types.

From 500 to 600 ng of total RNA, TCR beta-specific cDNA was reverse-transcribed using a constant-region primer. Slightly modified ARM-PCR with three nested multiplex PCR rounds yielded TCR beta libraries. TCRdb ran MiXCR on the multiplex PCR reads and lists one entry per CDR3 protein. This sample carries over 35,000 distinct CDR3 sequences, around 72% of them seen once, and the ten largest clones take about a fifth. As regards this clonotype: The conserved final phenylalanine or tryptophan is absent from the CDR3, which likely points to a read error.

Co-extracted RNA and DNA came from approximately 20-30 mg of unsorted bulk tissue. With chronic HBV infection, the patients were also treatment-naive. Every tumor sample analyzed contained over 80% viable tumor cells. The sample was liver tumor tissue from sampling region 2. Subset: tumor region T2, inferior pole. The sequence was collected from a man in his forties or fifties with primary liver carcinoma and hepatitis B virus infection.

The chain's CDR3 is CANSLVLQGWTGELFC. The CDR3 coding sequence is TGTGCCAACAGCTTAGTTCTTCAGGGTTGGACCGGGGAGCTGTTTTGT. This chain connects TRBV7-9 to TRBJ2-2; weak D call: TRBD1 (5 bases). From germline, CDR1 is SEHNR and CDR2 FQNEAQ (reference sequence). CDR3 length: 16 amino acids.